One and the same sample provided the 17 T cell receptor beta chains below, sequenced in a study of T cell responses to AZD1222 COVID-19 vaccine. Clones were sequenced by immunoSEQ multiplex PCR, and TCRdb holds only the in-frame ones, with some missing. The table includes 90,000 to 150,000 clones, approximately 90% detected once. The sample was peripheral blood, taken on day 0 of AZD1222 vaccination. The receptors derive from an adult in good health.

V and J are TRBV28 and TRBJ1-4; D uncertain. Germline CDR1 reads MDHEN; CDR2 reads SYDVKM. V lost 10 bases to trimming and J lost 8 bases, with 17 bases between them. The CDR3 extends over 13 amino acids. The CDR3 bases are TGTGCCACCCAATCCCCTCGCCGGGAAAAACTGTTTTTT. Protein sequence: CATQSPRREKLFF.

The V call is TRBV30, the J call TRBJ1-2; possibly TRBD1 for D (5 bases). CDR3 length equals 13 residues. Per germline, CDR1 GTSNPN and CDR2 SVGIG (reference sequence). V dropped 3 bases and J dropped 7 bases, with 15 bases sitting between them. CDR3 sequence (DNA): TGTGCCTGGAGGGGGGGACCGGGGCTTGGCTACACCTTC. This gives the protein CAWRGGPGLGYTF. Combining the CDR3 with reference TRBV30 and TRBJ1-2 gives the whole variable domain SQTIHQWPATLVQPVGSPLSLECTVEGTSNPNLYWYRQAAGRGLQLLFYSVGIGQISSEVPQNLSASRPQDRQFILSSKKLLLSDSGFYLCAWRGGPGLGYTFGSGTRLTVV.

The table lists this clone with a count of one. The rearrangement uses TRBV27 and TRBJ2-2; TRBD2 is a possible D gene (5 bases). The germline V and J ends were trimmed by 3 bases and 5 bases, with 13 bases remaining between them. Germline loops: CDR1 MNHEY, CDR2 SMNVEV (reference sequence). This CDR3 region has 15 residues. The CDR3 region is CASSFSGRVTGELFF. DNA of the CDR3: TGTGCCAGCAGTTTTAGTGGGAGAGTGACCGGGGAGCTGTTTTTT.

The CDR3 coding sequence is TGTGCCAGCTCACCCGGGGGTGTAAGAAACACCATATATTTT. Its protein is CASSPGGVRNTIYF. V and J are TRBV18 and TRBJ1-3; maybe TRBD1 (5 bases). Trimming took off 3 bases at V and 5 bases at J, with 11 bases between the two ends. The CDR3 length is 14 residues. The germline V gene has CDR1 KGHSH and CDR2 LQKENI.

This clone was picked up one time. This chain uses TRBV28 with TRBJ1-3; D gene uncertain. The ends were cut back, 7 bases at V and 0 bases at J, with 13 bases in the middle. Germline V lookup: CDR1 MDHEN, CDR2 SYDVKM. CDR3 length: 15 residues. The CDR3: CASTFRRSSGNTIYF. CDR3 nucleotides: TGTGCCAGCACCTTCCGCAGAAGCTCTGGAAACACCATATATTTT.

The gene calls are TRBV5-8 and TRBJ2-5; 9 bases agree with TRBD1. V shed 1 base, J shed 2 bases, and the junction held 9 bases outside the gene matches. This CDR3 has 17 amino acids. CDR1 and CDR2 from the germline V gene are SGHTS and YDEGEE. CDR3 loop: CASSLWAGTGKQETQYF. The CDR3, as DNA: TGTGCCAGCAGCTTGTGGGCAGGGACAGGGAAACAAGAGACCCAGTACTTC.

On this clone: The same CDR3 is also encoded by other DNA sequences in this sample. V and J are TRBV18 and TRBJ1-1, with 8 nucleotides matching TRBD1. The germline CDR1 and CDR2 sequences are KGHSH and LQKENI. This CDR3 has 15 amino acids. V shed 3 bases, J shed 1 base, and the junction held 4 bases outside the gene matches. DNA of the CDR3: TGTGCCAGCTCACCGCTCGACAGGGGGAACACTGAAGCTTTCTTT. Its translation is CASSPLDRGNTEAFF.

This clone was recorded once. The genes are TRBV12-3 or TRBV12-4 and TRBJ1-1, with D possibly matching TRBD1 (6 bases). V dropped 5 bases and J dropped 0 bases, with 7 bases sitting between them. The CDR3 is made up of 13 amino acids. CDR3 sequence: CASSRTVNTEAFF. The CDR3 nucleotides are TGTGCCAGCAGTCGGACAGTGAACACTGAAGCTTTCTTT.

V is TRBV3-1 (or the pseudogene TRBV3-2) and J is TRBJ2-2; D is possibly TRBD1 or TRBD2 (5 bases each). CDR1 is LGHDT and CDR2 is YNNKEL in the germline V gene (reference sequence). Trimming stripped 1 base from V and 3 bases from J, with 15 bases between. The length of the CDR3 is 17 residues. CDR3 sequence reads: CASSQVGEPPDTGELFF. CDR3 coding DNA: TGTGCCAGCAGCCAAGTGGGGGAACCGCCGGACACCGGGGAGCTGTTTTTT.

The chain is built from TRBV24-1 and TRBJ1-1; D ambiguous. Germline values: CDR1 KGHDR, CDR2 SFDVKD. V was trimmed by 7 bases and J by 4 bases, leaving 12 bases between them. This CDR3 has 13 residues. CDR3: CATRDQLGTEAFF. The CDR3 region has the DNA TGTGCCACCAGGGACCAGCTGGGCACTGAAGCTTTCTTT.

The chain employs TRBV20-1 and TRBJ1-1, with a possible D match to TRBD1 (6 bases). Germline V lookup: CDR1 DFQATT, CDR2 SNEGSKA (reference sequence). Trimming took off 6 bases at V and 10 bases at J, with 12 bases between the two ends. The CDR3 is made up of 10 amino acids. CDR3 bases: TGCAGTGCCAGGAAGGGGGGAGCTTTCTTT. Its translation is CSARKGGAFF.

Within the sample, this clone is medium-sized. The genes are TRBV1 and TRBJ1-1. TRBV1 is listed as a pseudogene. The CDR3 extends over 14 amino acids. CDR3 region: CTSSRRGLNTEAFF. The CDR3, as DNA: TGCACCAGCAGCCGACGGGGACTGAACACTGAAGCTTTCTTT.

This rearrangement joins TRBV2 to TRBJ1-2, with D perhaps TRBD1 (5 bases). The CDR3 has 12 residues. CDR1 is SNHLY, CDR2 FYNNEI, per germline. V gave up 4 bases and J gave up 3 bases, with 6 bases separating them. The CDR3 spells CASSGGYYGYTF. In nucleotides, the CDR3 is TGTGCCAGCAGTGGGGGGTACTATGGCTACACCTTC. Full variable domain (missing parts from reference TRBV2 and TRBJ1-2): EPEVTQTPSHQVTQMGQEVILRCVPISNHLYFYWYRQILGQKVEFLVSFYNNEISEKSEIFDDQFSVERPDGSNFTLKIRSTKLEDSAMYFCASSGGYYGYTFGSGTRLTVV.

The rearrangement links TRBV18 to TRBJ1-5, with a possible D match to TRBD1 (5 bases). The CDR3 is 15 residues long. V was pared by 3 bases and J by 6 bases, with 15 bases between. Per germline, CDR1 KGHSH and CDR2 LQKENI. For the CDR3, the DNA is TGTGCCAGCTCACCTTTTTCGGGGGTTGGTCAGCCCCAGCATTTT. It yields the protein CASSPFSGVGQPQHF.

The chain recombines TRBV5-1 with TRBJ2-7, with 7 bases aligning to TRBD2. Germline V gives CDR1 SGHRS, CDR2 YFSETQ. With 2 bases clipped from V and 4 bases from J, the junction kept 12 bases outside the gene matches. The CDR3 extends over 16 amino acids. The CDR3 bases are TGCGCCAGCAGCTTACTGTGGGGGTCTAGCGGATACGAGCAGTACTTC. This gives the protein CASSLLWGSSGYEQYF.

The chain combines TRBV9 with TRBJ1-4; D perhaps matches TRBD1 (6 bases). Germline values: CDR1 SGDLS, CDR2 YYNGEE. Trimming pared 2 bases from V and 7 bases from J, leaving 15 bases between. This CDR3 spans 15 amino acids. CDR3 region: CASSVGTKDPEKLFF. The CDR3 DNA is TGTGCCAGCAGCGTTGGGACAAAGGACCCTGAAAAACTGTTTTTT.

The chain uses TRBV7-9 and TRBJ1-5; D possibly corresponds to TRBD1 (5 bases). The germline V gene encodes CDR1 SEHNR and CDR2 FQNEAQ (reference sequence). The V and J ends lost 1 base and 1 base respectively, with 8 bases between them. The CDR3 runs to 15 residues. The CDR3 sequence: CASSLGRASNQPQHF. CDR3 nucleotide sequence: TGTGCCAGCAGCTTAGGCAGGGCGAGCAATCAGCCCCAGCATTTT.